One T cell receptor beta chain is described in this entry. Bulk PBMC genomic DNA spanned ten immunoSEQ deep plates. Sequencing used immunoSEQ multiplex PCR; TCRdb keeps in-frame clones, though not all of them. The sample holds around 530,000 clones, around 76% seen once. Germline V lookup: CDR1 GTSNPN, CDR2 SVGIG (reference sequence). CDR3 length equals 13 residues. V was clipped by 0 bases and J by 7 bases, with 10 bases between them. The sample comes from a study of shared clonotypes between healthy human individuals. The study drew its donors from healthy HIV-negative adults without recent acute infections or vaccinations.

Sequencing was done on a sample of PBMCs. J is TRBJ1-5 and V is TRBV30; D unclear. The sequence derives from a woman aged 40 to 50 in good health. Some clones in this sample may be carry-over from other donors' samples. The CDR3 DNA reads TGTGCCTGGAGTGTAGTAGGGCACCAGCCCCAGCATTTT. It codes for CAWSVVGHQPQHF.